This T cell receptor beta chain was recovered during a study of cytomegalovirus exposure and HLA in healthy donors. General observations from the study: Reported findings show TCR beta sequences accurately forecast HLA-A and HLA-B alleles in most subjects.

The study ran its PCR with 60 Vbeta and 13 Jbeta primers. Per the original methods: A later analysis tallied 75 million to 80 million unique TCR beta chains, around 11 million of them shared. The protocol was immunoSEQ multiplex PCR, while the TCRdb copy is restricted to in-frame clones and leaves out a portion. The V and J calls and clone size come from that table; D and trimming were worked out from the DNA. The sample has approximately 120,000 clones; more than 65% are singletons. This clone was counted a single time. Its matching antigen is unknown. The junction had 13 bases not matched to a gene; V was cut back by 4 bases and J by 7 bases. The CDR3 sequence is 16 residues long. The germline gives CDR1 SGHVS, CDR2 FQNEAQ.

This clonotype was sampled from a woman aged 55-70 years in good health and CMV-seropositive. The J gene is TRBJ2-1, the V gene TRBV7-8, with 7 bases that match TRBD2. The specimen sequenced was PBMCs. CDR3 sequence (DNA): TGTGCCAGCAGCTCCCGTTGGACTAGTGGTGGGAATGAGCAGTTCTTC. Amino acid sequence: CASSSRWTSGGNEQFF.